Below, 22 T cell receptor beta chains from the same sample are listed, as sequenced in a study of T cell responses to AZD1222 COVID-19 vaccine. The assay was immunoSEQ multiplex PCR, and TCRdb's table has in-frame clones only and misses some. The sample lists fewer than 130,000 clones, about 92% occurring once. This specimen consisted of peripheral blood, obtained on day 0 of AZD1222 vaccination. The receptors here all came from an adult in good health.

The chain uses TRBV4-2 and TRBJ1-2; possibly TRBD1 for D (6 bases). The CDR3 totals 15 residues. V shed 0 bases and J shed 2 bases, with 10 bases lying between them. Germline loops: CDR1 LGHNA, CDR2 YNFKEQ. The CDR3 loop is CASSQDRGRNYGYTF. CDR3 in DNA: TGTGCCAGCAGCCAAGACAGGGGAAGGAACTATGGCTACACCTTC.

The V and J genes are TRBV7-8 and TRBJ1-5, with D perhaps TRBD1 (6 bases). Germline CDR1 and CDR2: SGHVS and FQNEAQ. The V and J ends lost 5 bases and 3 bases respectively, with 11 bases between them. The CDR3 consists of 14 residues. As DNA, the CDR3 is TGTGCCAGCAGCCCCGGGGACATCAATCAGCCCCAGCATTTT. Amino acid sequence: CASSPGDINQPQHF.

In this sample, this clone turned up once. This rearrangement joins TRBV4-3 to TRBJ1-3, with D perhaps TRBD1 (5 bases). The CDR3 contains 15 residues. In germline, CDR1 is LGHNA, CDR2 YSLEER. Trimming removed 1 base at V and 2 bases at J, with 9 bases between. For the CDR3, the DNA is TGCGCCAGCAGCCAAGTATGGGGGGCTGGAAACACCATATATTTT. Its protein is CASSQVWGAGNTIYF.

The chain carries TRBV5-1 and TRBJ1-3; D is possibly TRBD1 (5 bases). The CDR3 is made up of 16 amino acids. V lost 2 bases, J lost 0 bases, and 12 bases lay in between. Per germline, CDR1 SGHRS and CDR2 YFSETQ. The CDR3 reads CASSFGAGNSGNTIYF. The CDR3 coding sequence is TGCGCCAGCAGCTTCGGGGCGGGGAACTCTGGAAACACCATATATTTT.

The chain has TRBV27 and TRBJ1-1; 8 nucleotides line up with TRBD1. The CDR3 is 14 amino acids. V dropped 5 bases and J dropped 7; count of bases not matched to a gene: 9. Germline V CDR1 and CDR2: MNHEY, SMNVEV (reference sequence). The CDR3 coding sequence is TGTGCCAGCAGTCCAGGGCAGGGGGCAAGTGAAGCTTTCTTT. Amino acids: CASSPGQGASEAFF.

The chain combines TRBV5-1 with TRBJ1-1; 8 bases agree with TRBD1. Trimming took 4 bases from V and 1 from J; bases not matched to a gene: 3. The CDR3 length is 14 residues. The germline V gene has CDR1 SGHRS and CDR2 YFSETQ. The CDR3 region has the DNA TGCGCCAGCAGCATAACAGGGGGGAACACTGAAGCTTTCTTT. Protein product: CASSITGGNTEAFF.

In this sample, this clone turned up once. The V call is TRBV19, the J call TRBJ2-1; 7 bases align to TRBD1. Germline V gene lookup returns CDR1 LNHDA and CDR2 SQIVND (reference sequence). After removal of 5 bases from V and 2 bases from J, the junction contained 9 bases not matched to a gene. This CDR3 comprises 16 residues. The CDR3 region is CASSPHRGDPYNEQFF. The CDR3 DNA reads as TGTGCCAGTAGTCCGCACAGGGGCGATCCCTACAATGAGCAGTTCTTC.

The chain links TRBV19 to TRBJ2-3; perhaps TRBD1 as D (5 bases). The germline V gene encodes CDR1 LNHDA and CDR2 SQIVND (reference sequence). This CDR3 region has 15 residues. The ends were cut back, 6 bases at V and 10 bases at J, with 23 bases in the middle. The CDR3 DNA sequence: TGTGCCAGTAGACCCGGCAGGGTCGGAACTTATGCGCAGTATTTT. Its protein product is CASRPGRVGTYAQYF. Using reference TRBV19 and TRBJ2-3 for the parts outside the CDR3, the full variable domain is DGGITQSPKYLFRKEGQNVTLSCEQNLNHDAMYWYRQDPGQGLRLIYYSQIVNDFQKGDIAEGYSVSREKKESFPLTVTSAQKNPTAFYLCASRPGRVGTYAQYFGPGTRLTVL.

In its sample, this clone was seen once. V and J are TRBV27 and TRBJ2-1; 13 bases match TRBD2. In germline, CDR1 is MNHEY, CDR2 SMNVEV (reference sequence). The junction had 13 bases not matched to a gene; V was cut back by 2 bases and J by 6 bases. The CDR3 extends over 19 amino acids. The CDR3 DNA sequence: TGTGCCAGCAGTTTAGGGGGGGTCGCGGGGACTAGCGGGATCAATGAGCAGTTCTTC. As protein: CASSLGGVAGTSGINEQFF.

The gene calls are TRBV6-5 and TRBJ1-1; 7 bases map to TRBD1. CDR1 MNHEY and CDR2 SVGAGI come from the germline V gene. The V and J ends lost 5 bases and 11 bases, in that order; junction bases with no gene match: 8. CDR3 length: 12 residues. The CDR3 DNA sequence: TGTGCCAGCAGTCTGCCGGGGACAGCCGCTTTCTTT. Amino acids: CASSLPGTAAFF.

DNA of the CDR3: TGTGCCAGCAGTCTGGAAAGGACTGAAGCTTTCTTT. Residues: CASSLERTEAFF. This chain joins TRBV2 and TRBJ1-1; no clear D gene. The CDR3 length is 12 residues. Looked up from germline, CDR1 is SNHLY and CDR2 is FYNNEI. The V and J ends lost 5 bases and 5 bases respectively, with 9 bases between them. Combining the CDR3 with reference TRBV2 and TRBJ1-1 gives the whole variable domain EPEVTQTPSHQVTQMGQEVILRCVPISNHLYFYWYRQILGQKVEFLVSFYNNEISEKSEIFDDQFSVERPDGSNFTLKIRSTKLEDSAMYFCASSLERTEAFFGQGTRLTVV.

J is TRBJ1-1 and V is TRBV5-6, with TRBD1 as a possible D gene (5 bases). Germline values: CDR1 SGHDT, CDR2 YYEEEE. This CDR3 comprises 14 residues. V gave up 0 bases and J gave up 4 bases, with 10 bases separating them. In nucleotides, the CDR3 is TGTGCCAGCAGCTTGGGCGTTAGGGGCACTGAAGCTTTCTTT. Amino acids: CASSLGVRGTEAFF.

The chain has TRBV11-2 and TRBJ2-7; 8 positions match TRBD1. Germline V CDR1 and CDR2: SGHAT, FQNNGV. Losses at the gene ends were 1 base for V and 0 bases for J; bases not matched to a gene: 2. The CDR3 contains 15 residues. For the CDR3, the DNA is TGTGCCAGCAGCTTAGGGACAGGGATCTCCTACGAGCAGTACTTC. This gives the protein CASSLGTGISYEQYF.

The chain uses TRBV5-4 and TRBJ2-7; D call uncertain. Trimming shortened V by 2 bases and J by 1 base, and 10 bases separated the two germline ends. The CDR3 loop spans 14 amino acids. Germline V gene lookup returns CDR1 SGHNT and CDR2 YYREEE (reference sequence). Written as DNA, the CDR3 is TGTGCCAGCAGCTTAGAGGCGGATTCCTACGAGCAGTACTTC. This encodes CASSLEADSYEQYF.

The chain joins TRBV29-1 to TRBJ1-3, with a tentative D call TRBD1 (6 bases). Trimming took 4 bases from V and 4 from J, leaving 11 bases between them. Germline V gene sequence: CDR1 SQVTM, CDR2 ANQGSEA. This CDR3 region has 13 residues. The CDR3 is CSVARTEGNTIYF. The CDR3 bases are TGCAGCGTTGCAAGGACAGAAGGAAACACCATATATTTT.

This clone has just one count. The V call is TRBV3-1 (or the pseudogene TRBV3-2), the J call TRBJ2-1; 10 nucleotides align to TRBD2. The V segment lost 3 bases and the J segment 13 bases; nucleotides outside the gene matches: 3. Germline V CDR1 and CDR2: LGHDT, YNNKEL (reference sequence). The CDR3 spans 12 residues. CDR3 coding DNA: TGTGCCAGCAGCCAGCTAGCGGGAGTACAGTTCTTC. It specifies CASSQLAGVQFF.

This clone was detected only once. The chain recombines TRBV3-1 (or the pseudogene TRBV3-2) with TRBJ2-3; D uncertain. The CDR3 consists of 15 residues. The V end lost 5 bases, the J end lost 7 bases, and 19 bases lay between the germline ends. Germline-derived CDR1 and CDR2 are LGHDT and YNNKEL (reference sequence). The DNA for the CDR3 is TGTGCCAGCAGCGCCCCCCCACTGGAGATGAATACGCAGTATTTT. Translated, it gives CASSAPPLEMNTQYF.

The chain joins TRBV27 to TRBJ2-1, with TRBD2 matching over 7 bases. Trimming removed 2 bases from V and 4 bases from J; junction bases left unmatched: 5. The germline gives CDR1 MNHEY, CDR2 SMNVEV (reference sequence). This CDR3 region has 15 residues. The CDR3 DNA reads as TGTGCCAGCAGTTTAGGCGGGAGAGGTTACAATGAGCAGTTCTTC. Translating it yields CASSLGGRGYNEQFF.

The chain has TRBV15 and TRBJ2-5; possible D gene TRBD1, 5 bases. The CDR3 contains 15 residues. Trimming removed 4 bases at V and 4 bases at J, with 16 bases between. Germline-derived CDR1 and CDR2 are LNHNV and YYDKDF (reference sequence). The CDR3 sequence is CATSKSQARGETQYF. CDR3 nucleotide sequence: TGTGCCACCAGCAAGAGTCAAGCTAGGGGAGAGACCCAGTACTTC.

The V and J genes are TRBV10-3 and TRBJ2-3; D uncertain. The V end lost 6 bases, the J end lost 3 bases, and 16 bases lay between the germline ends. Per the germline V gene, CDR1 is ENHRY and CDR2 is SYGVKD. The CDR3 has 15 residues. The CDR3 loop is CAISVRTELTDTQYF. As DNA, the CDR3 is TGTGCCATCAGCGTCCGGACGGAGCTTACAGATACGCAGTATTTT.

V and J are TRBV6-4 and TRBJ2-3; 7 positions agree with TRBD1. After removal of 6 bases from V and 6 bases from J, the junction contained 9 bases not matched to a gene. This CDR3 contains 14 residues. CDR1 and CDR2 (germline): MRHNA, SNTAGT. The CDR3 sequence is CASSLRQGDDTQYF. CDR3 DNA sequence: TGTGCCAGCAGCCTTCGACAGGGCGACGATACGCAGTATTTT.

V usage is TRBV7-9 and J usage is TRBJ2-7, with D possibly TRBD2 on 6 matching bases. CDR1 SEHNR and CDR2 FQNEAQ come from the germline V gene (reference sequence). V was trimmed by 5 bases and J by 2 bases, leaving 13 bases between them. This CDR3 contains 14 residues. The CDR3 spells CASSPLGGAYEQYF. CDR3 sequence (DNA): TGTGCCAGCAGCCCCCTTGGAGGGGCCTACGAGCAGTACTTC.